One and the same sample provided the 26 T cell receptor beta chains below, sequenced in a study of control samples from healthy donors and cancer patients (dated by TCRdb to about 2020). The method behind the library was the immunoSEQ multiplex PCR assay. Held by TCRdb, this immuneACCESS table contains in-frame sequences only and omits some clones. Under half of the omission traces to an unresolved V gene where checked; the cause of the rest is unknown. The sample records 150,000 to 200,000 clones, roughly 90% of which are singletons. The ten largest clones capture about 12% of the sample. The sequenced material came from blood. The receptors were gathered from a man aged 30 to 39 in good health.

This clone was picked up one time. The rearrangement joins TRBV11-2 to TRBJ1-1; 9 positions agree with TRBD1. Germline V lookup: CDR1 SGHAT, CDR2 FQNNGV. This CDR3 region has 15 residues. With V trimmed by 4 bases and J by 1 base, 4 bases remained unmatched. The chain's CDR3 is CASSSTGGGNTEAFF. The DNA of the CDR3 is TGTGCCAGCAGCTCTACAGGGGGCGGGAACACTGAAGCTTTCTTT. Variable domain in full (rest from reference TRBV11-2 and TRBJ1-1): EAGVAQSPRYKIIEKRQSVAFWCNPISGHATLYWYQQILGQGPKLLIQFQNNGVVDDSQLPKDRFSAERLKGVDSTLKIQPAKLEDSAVYLCASSSTGGGNTEAFFGQGTRLTVV.

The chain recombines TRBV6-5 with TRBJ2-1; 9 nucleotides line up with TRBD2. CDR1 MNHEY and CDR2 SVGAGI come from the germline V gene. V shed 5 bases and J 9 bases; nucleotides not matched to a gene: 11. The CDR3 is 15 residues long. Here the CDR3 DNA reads TGTGCCAGCAGTACCCCTTCGCGGGGGGGGATTGAGCAGTTCTTC. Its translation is CASSTPSRGGIEQFF.

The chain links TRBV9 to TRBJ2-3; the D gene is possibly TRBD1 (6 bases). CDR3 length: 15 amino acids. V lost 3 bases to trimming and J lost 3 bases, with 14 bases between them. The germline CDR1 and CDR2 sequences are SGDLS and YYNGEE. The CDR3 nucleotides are TGTGCCAGCAGCGCTTGGGACATTTCTACAGATACGCAGTATTTT. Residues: CASSAWDISTDTQYF.

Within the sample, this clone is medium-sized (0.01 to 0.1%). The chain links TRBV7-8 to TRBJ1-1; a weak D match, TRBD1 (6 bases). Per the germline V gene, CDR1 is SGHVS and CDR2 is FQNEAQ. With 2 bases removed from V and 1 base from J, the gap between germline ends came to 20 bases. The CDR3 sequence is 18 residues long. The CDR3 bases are TGTGCCAGCAGCTTAAGGGGGATCAGCGGTCGGACGAACACTGAAGCTTTCTTT. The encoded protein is CASSLRGISGRTNTEAFF. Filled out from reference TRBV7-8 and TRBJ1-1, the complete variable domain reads GAGVSQSPRYKVAKRGQDVALRCDPISGHVSLFWYQQALGQGPEFLTYFQNEAQLDKSGLPSDRFFAERPEGSVSTLKIQRTQQEDSAVYLCASSLRGISGRTNTEAFFGQGTRLTVV.

The CDR3 spells CASSLDFAGGYGYTF. CDR3 DNA sequence: TGTGCCAGCAGCTTAGACTTTGCGGGGGGTTATGGCTACACCTTC. The chain couples TRBV11-2 to TRBJ1-2; tentatively, D is TRBD1 (5 bases). CDR1 is SGHAT, CDR2 FQNNGV, per germline. The CDR3 is 15 residues long. Trimming removed 0 bases at V and 5 bases at J, with 13 bases between.

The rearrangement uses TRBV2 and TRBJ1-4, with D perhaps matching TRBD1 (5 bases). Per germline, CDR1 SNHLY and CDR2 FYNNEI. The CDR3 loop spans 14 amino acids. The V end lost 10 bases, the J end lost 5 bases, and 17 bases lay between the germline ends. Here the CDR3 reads CATSALGPNEKLFF. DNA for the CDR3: TGTGCCACCTCCGCGTTGGGGCCGAATGAAAAACTGTTTTTT.

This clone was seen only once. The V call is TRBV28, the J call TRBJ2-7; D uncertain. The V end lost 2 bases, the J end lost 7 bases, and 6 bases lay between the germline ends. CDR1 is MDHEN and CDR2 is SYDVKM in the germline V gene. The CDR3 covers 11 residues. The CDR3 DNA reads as TGTGCCAGCAGTTTAATACGGGAGCAGTACTTC. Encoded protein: CASSLIREQYF.

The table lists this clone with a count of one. In DNA form, the CDR3 reads TGTGCCAGCAGCGGACAGGGCCGAAACACCATATATTTT. Its protein is CASSGQGRNTIYF. This rearrangement joins TRBV28 to TRBJ1-3; TRBD1 matches at 8 bases. The V gene's germline CDR1 is MDHEN and CDR2 SYDVKM. The V gene end was trimmed by 6 bases and the J gene end by 5 bases; junction bases not matched to a gene: 3. CDR3 length: 13 residues.

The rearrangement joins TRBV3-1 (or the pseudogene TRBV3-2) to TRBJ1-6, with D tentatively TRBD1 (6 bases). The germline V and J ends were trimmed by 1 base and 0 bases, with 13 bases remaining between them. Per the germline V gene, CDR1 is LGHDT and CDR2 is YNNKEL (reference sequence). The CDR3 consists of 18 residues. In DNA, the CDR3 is TGTGCCAGCAGCCAAGCCAGGGAAGGGGGCTCCTATAATTCACCCCTCCACTTT. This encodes CASSQAREGGSYNSPLHF.

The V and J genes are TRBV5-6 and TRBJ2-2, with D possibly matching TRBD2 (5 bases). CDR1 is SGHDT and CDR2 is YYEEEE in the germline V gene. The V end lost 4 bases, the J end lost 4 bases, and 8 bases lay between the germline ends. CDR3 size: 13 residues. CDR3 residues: CASSPEGTGELFF. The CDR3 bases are TGTGCCAGCAGCCCTGAGGGCACCGGGGAGCTGTTTTTT. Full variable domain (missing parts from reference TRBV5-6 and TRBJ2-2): DAGVTQSPTHLIKTRGQQVTLRCSPKSGHDTVSWYQQALGQGPQFIFQYYEEEERQRGNFPDRFSGHQFPNYSSELNVNALLLGDSALYLCASSPEGTGELFFGEGSRLTVL.

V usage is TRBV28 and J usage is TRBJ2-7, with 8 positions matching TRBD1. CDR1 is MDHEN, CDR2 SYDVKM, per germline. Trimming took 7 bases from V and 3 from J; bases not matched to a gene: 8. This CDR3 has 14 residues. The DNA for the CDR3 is TGTGCCAGCAATCGGAGACAGGGGATCTACGAGCAGTACTTC. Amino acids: CASNRRQGIYEQYF.

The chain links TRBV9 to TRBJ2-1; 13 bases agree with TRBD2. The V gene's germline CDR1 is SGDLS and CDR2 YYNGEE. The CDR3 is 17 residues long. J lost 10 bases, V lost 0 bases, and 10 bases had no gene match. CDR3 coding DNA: TGTGCCAGCAGCGTAGGCGGGCGGACTAGCGGGAGAGAAGAGCAGTTCTTC. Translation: CASSVGGRTSGREEQFF.

CDR3 bases: TGTGCCAGCAGTGAGATTCGACGGGAAGCTTTCTTT. Translated, it gives CASSEIRREAFF. This chain joins TRBV6-1 and TRBJ1-1; D ambiguous. Germline V gene data show CDR1 as MNHNS and CDR2 as SASEGT. The CDR3 length is 12 residues. Deletions cut 3 bases from V and 8 bases from J, with 10 bases between.

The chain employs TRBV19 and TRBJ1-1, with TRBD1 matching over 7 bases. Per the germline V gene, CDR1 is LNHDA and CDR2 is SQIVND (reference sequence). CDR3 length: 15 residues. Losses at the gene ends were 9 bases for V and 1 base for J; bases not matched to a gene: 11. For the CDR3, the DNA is TGTGCCAGCCGCGAAAGGGGGCAGCGGAACACTGAAGCTTTCTTT. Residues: CASRERGQRNTEAFF.

The chain's CDR3 is CSASPLNTEAFF. As DNA, the CDR3 is TGCAGTGCTAGTCCCCTGAACACTGAAGCTTTCTTT. V usage is TRBV20-1 and J usage is TRBJ1-1; D is unresolved. CDR3 size: 12 residues. Trimming took 3 bases from V and 0 from J, leaving 5 bases between them. Germline CDR1 is DFQATT and CDR2 is SNEGSKA (reference sequence).

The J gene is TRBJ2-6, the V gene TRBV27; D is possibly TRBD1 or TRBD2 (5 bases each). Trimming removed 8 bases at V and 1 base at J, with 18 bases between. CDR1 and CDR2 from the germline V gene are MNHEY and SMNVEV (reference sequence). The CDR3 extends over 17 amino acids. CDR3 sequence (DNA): TGTGCCAGCGCTCTTGGGGGAAGTTTATCTGGGGCCAACGTCCTGACTTTC. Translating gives CASALGGSLSGANVLTF.

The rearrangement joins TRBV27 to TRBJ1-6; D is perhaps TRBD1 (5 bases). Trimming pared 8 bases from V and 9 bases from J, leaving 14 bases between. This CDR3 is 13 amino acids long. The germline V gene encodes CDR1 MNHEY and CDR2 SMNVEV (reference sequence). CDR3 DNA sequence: TGTGCCAGCCGGGGTCAGGGTGGTTCACCCCTCCACTTT. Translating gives CASRGQGGSPLHF.

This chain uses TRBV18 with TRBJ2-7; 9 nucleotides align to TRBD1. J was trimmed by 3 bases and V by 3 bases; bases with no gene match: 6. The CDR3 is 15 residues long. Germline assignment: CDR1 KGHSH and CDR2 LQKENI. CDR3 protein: CASSPAGQGVYEQYF. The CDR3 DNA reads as TGTGCCAGCTCACCTGCGGGACAGGGTGTCTACGAGCAGTACTTC.

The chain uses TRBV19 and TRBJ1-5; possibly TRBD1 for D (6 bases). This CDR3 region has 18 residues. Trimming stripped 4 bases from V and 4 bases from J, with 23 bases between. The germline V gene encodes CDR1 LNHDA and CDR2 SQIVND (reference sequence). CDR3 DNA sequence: TGTGCCAGTAGTAGGCGGGACACCCCTATTGGGGGGAATCAGCCCCAGCATTTT. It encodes CASSRRDTPIGGNQPQHF.

In DNA form, the CDR3 reads TGTGCCAGCAGTCCGACGGGTAACACTGAAGCTTTCTTT. It codes for CASSPTGNTEAFF. The chain links TRBV3-1 (or the pseudogene TRBV3-2) to TRBJ1-1; D not certain. Germline values: CDR1 LGHDT, CDR2 YNNKEL (reference sequence). CDR3 length equals 13 residues. Trimming shortened V by 6 bases and J by 2 bases, and 10 bases separated the two germline ends.

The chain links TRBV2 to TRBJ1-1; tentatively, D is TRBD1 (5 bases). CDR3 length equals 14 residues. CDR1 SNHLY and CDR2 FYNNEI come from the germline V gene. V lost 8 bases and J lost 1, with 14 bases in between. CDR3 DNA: TGTGCCAGCGCCCCGGGACGGACGAACACTGAAGCTTTCTTT. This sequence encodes CASAPGRTNTEAFF.

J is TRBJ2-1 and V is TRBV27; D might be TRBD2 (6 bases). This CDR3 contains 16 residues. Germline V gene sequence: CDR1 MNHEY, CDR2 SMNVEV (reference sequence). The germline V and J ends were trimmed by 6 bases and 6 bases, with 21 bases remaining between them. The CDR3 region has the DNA TGTGCCAGCAGGAAAGGCTGGGAGTTGGGGGGCAATGAGCAGTTCTTC. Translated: CASRKGWELGGNEQFF.

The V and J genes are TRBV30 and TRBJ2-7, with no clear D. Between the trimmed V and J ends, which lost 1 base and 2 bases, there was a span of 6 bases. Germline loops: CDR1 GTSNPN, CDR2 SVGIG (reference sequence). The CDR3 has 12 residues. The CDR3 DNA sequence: TGTGCCTGGAGTGGGTCCCCCTACGAGCAGTACTTC. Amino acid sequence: CAWSGSPYEQYF. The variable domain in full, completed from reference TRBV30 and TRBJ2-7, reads SQTIHQWPATLVQPVGSPLSLECTVEGTSNPNLYWYRQAAGRGLQLLFYSVGIGQISSEVPQNLSASRPQDRQFILSSKKLLLSDSGFYLCAWSGSPYEQYFGPGTRLTVT.

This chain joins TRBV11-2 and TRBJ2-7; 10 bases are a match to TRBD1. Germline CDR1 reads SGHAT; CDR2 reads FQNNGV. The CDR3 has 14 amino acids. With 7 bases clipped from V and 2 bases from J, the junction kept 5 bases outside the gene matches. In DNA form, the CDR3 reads TGTGCCAGCACCGGCGGACAGGGGGCCTACGAGCAGTACTTC. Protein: CASTGGQGAYEQYF.

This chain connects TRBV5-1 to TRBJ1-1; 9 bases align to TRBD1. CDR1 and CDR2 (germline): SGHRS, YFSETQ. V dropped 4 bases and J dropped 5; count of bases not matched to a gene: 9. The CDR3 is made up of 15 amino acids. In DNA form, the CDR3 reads TGCGCCAGCAGCCTGTACGTACAGGGGGCGACTGAAGCTTTCTTT. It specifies CASSLYVQGATEAFF. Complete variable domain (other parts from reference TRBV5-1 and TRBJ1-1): KAGVTQTPRYLIKTRGQQVTLSCSPISGHRSVSWYQQTPGQGLQFLFEYFSETQRNKGNFPGRFSGRQFSNSRSEMNVSTLELGDSALYLCASSLYVQGATEAFFGQGTRLTVV.

The CDR3 DNA reads TGTGCCAGCAGCAGAGACCGGGGCCAGGAGACCCAGTACTTC. Translating it yields CASSRDRGQETQYF. The chain carries TRBV7-2 and TRBJ2-5, with D perhaps matching TRBD1 or TRBD2 (5 bases each). With 5 bases removed from V and 5 bases from J, the gap between germline ends came to 15 bases. The CDR3 consists of 14 residues. CDR1 is SGHTA, CDR2 FQGNSA, per germline. Based on the CDR3 plus reference TRBV7-2 and TRBJ2-5, the full variable domain is GAGVSQSPSNKVTEKGKDVELRCDPISGHTALYWYRQSLGQGLEFLIYFQGNSAPDKSGLPSDRFSAERTGGSVSTLTIQRTQQEDSAVYLCASSRDRGQETQYFGPGTRLLVL.